This note documents a single T cell receptor (beta chain) sequence. Other DNA variants within this sample encode the same CDR3. This record belongs to a study of T cell responses to AZD1222 COVID-19 vaccine. Generated by immunoSEQ multiplex PCR, the TCRdb table keeps only in-frame clones and is missing some. The repertoire holds roughly 150,000 clones, 91% seen once, with about 5.3% in the top ten. Germline CDR1 MNHNY, CDR2 SVGAGI (reference sequence). This CDR3 contains 14 residues. The V gene end was trimmed by 6 bases and the J gene end by 7 bases; junction bases not matched to a gene: 5. The chain recombines TRBV6-6 with TRBJ2-1; 11 bases align to TRBD2. Sequenced material: peripheral blood, taken on day 0 of AZD1222 vaccination. This receptor was taken from an adult in good health. DNA for the CDR3: TGTGCCAGCAGCCCTAGCGGGAGGAGAAATGAGCAGTTCTTC. Residues: CASSPSGRRNEQFF.